The 16 T cell receptor beta chains in this list originate from one sample, sequenced in a study of blood T cell repertoires in COVID-19 (dated by TCRdb to 2018 to 2020). Library preparation was by the immunoSEQ multiplex PCR assay. TCRdb mirrors the immuneACCESS table, restricted to in-frame sequences. Some clones are absent from its copies; in checked studies, under half trace to an unresolved V gene, and the reason for the others is unknown. This sample comprises about 76,000 clones, 75% of them detected only once. The ten largest clones add up to 21% of the sample. Input material: peripheral blood. The receptor source for this set is a man between 65 and 85 years old with acute or convalescent COVID-19.

The chain has TRBV4-2 and TRBJ2-7, with D maybe TRBD2 (6 bases). Trimming removed 4 bases from V and 8 bases from J, with 18 bases in between. The CDR3 is 14 amino acids. Germline V gives CDR1 LGHNA, CDR2 YNFKEQ. The CDR3 bases are TGTGCCAGCAGCCCAGCGGGTACCCTGACCCAGCAGTACTTC. Encoded protein: CASSPAGTLTQQYF.

The chain links TRBV5-1 to TRBJ2-2, with 13 bases lining up with TRBD2. In germline, CDR1 is SGHRS, CDR2 YFSETQ. After removal of 4 bases from V and 6 bases from J, the junction contained 6 bases not matched to a gene. CDR3 length equals 16 residues. CDR3 protein: CASSPGTSGIAGELFF. CDR3 coding DNA: TGCGCCAGCAGCCCCGGGACTAGCGGGATAGCCGGGGAGCTGTTTTTT.

V is TRBV27 and J is TRBJ2-7, with D possibly being TRBD2 (6 bases). Germline V lookup: CDR1 MNHEY, CDR2 SMNVEV (reference sequence). V lost 7 bases and J 3 bases, leaving 16 bases between the germline ends. CDR3 size: 14 residues. DNA for the CDR3: TGTGCCAGCACCGCTGGGGGGAGTGACTACGAGCAGTACTTC. Protein: CASTAGGSDYEQYF.

The chain couples TRBV6-5 to TRBJ1-1; D not resolved. This CDR3 is 14 amino acids long. The germline V gene encodes CDR1 MNHEY and CDR2 SVGAGI. V dropped 2 bases and J dropped 3 bases, with 10 bases sitting between them. CDR3 in amino acids: CASSYHSFHTEAFF. The CDR3 nucleotides read TGTGCCAGCAGTTACCACAGCTTTCACACTGAAGCTTTCTTT.

DNA of the CDR3: TGTGCCAGCAGCTTAACGGGGGGGAGCCCCGTCAACGAGCAGTACTTC. The encoded protein is CASSLTGGSPVNEQYF. V usage is TRBV7-3 and J usage is TRBJ2-7, with 7 bases identical to TRBD2. V trimming: 0 bases; J trimming: 5 bases; junction bases outside the gene matches: 10. Germline CDR1 SGHTA, CDR2 FQGTGA. The CDR3 consists of 16 residues.

This chain joins TRBV5-1 and TRBJ2-1, with TRBD2 matching over 10 bases. Trimming at V came to 4 bases and at J to 10 bases, leaving 2 bases not matched to a gene. In germline, CDR1 is SGHRS, CDR2 YFSETQ. This CDR3 has 12 amino acids. The CDR3 is CASSQGLAEQFF. As DNA, the CDR3 is TGCGCCAGCAGCCAGGGACTAGCGGAGCAGTTCTTC.

This clone has just one count. The chain combines TRBV3-1 (or the pseudogene TRBV3-2) with TRBJ2-5, with D possibly TRBD1 on 5 matching bases. Germline values: CDR1 LGHDT, CDR2 YNNKEL (reference sequence). The V end lost 1 base, the J end lost 5 bases, and 14 bases lay between the germline ends. The CDR3 runs to 15 residues. The CDR3 loop is CASSQVPRAEETQYF. The CDR3 coding sequence is TGTGCCAGCAGCCAAGTCCCCAGGGCCGAGGAGACCCAGTACTTC.

This chain links TRBV25-1 with TRBJ1-5; maybe TRBD1 (5 bases). Germline V gene sequence: CDR1 MGHDK, CDR2 SYGVNS. Trimming removed 4 bases at V and 3 bases at J, with 10 bases between. This CDR3 has 14 amino acids. Written as DNA, the CDR3 is TGTGCCAGCAGTGTCTCAGGGAACAATCAGCCCCAGCATTTT. Protein product: CASSVSGNNQPQHF.

This chain connects TRBV19 to TRBJ1-5; 8 bases line up with TRBD1. The ends lost 9 bases at V and 4 bases at J; junction bases unmatched: 29. This CDR3 is built from 21 residues. Looked up from germline, CDR1 is LNHDA and CDR2 is SQIVND (reference sequence). The CDR3 sequence: CASHPSRTGIYYPFSNQPQHF. CDR3 bases: TGTGCCAGCCACCCTTCGAGGACAGGGATCTACTACCCCTTTTCAAATCAGCCCCAGCATTTT.

The genes are TRBV4-2 and TRBJ2-2; 9 bases are a match to TRBD2. The CDR3 is 15 residues long. Germline V gene data show CDR1 as LGHNA and CDR2 as YNFKEQ. V was pared by 3 bases and J by 4 bases, with 3 bases of the junction left unmatched. In nucleotides, the CDR3 is TGTGCCAGCAGCCACCCGACTAGCGGCACCGGGGAGCTGTTTTTT. Translating gives CASSHPTSGTGELFF.

The chain links TRBV6-2 or TRBV6-3 to TRBJ2-2; TRBD2 matches 7 bases. With V trimmed by 4 bases and J by 7 bases, 9 bases remained unmatched. In germline, CDR1 is MNHEY, CDR2 SVGEGT. The CDR3 loop spans 15 amino acids. CDR3 sequence reads: CASSSRGRVVGELFF. The DNA of the CDR3 is TGTGCCAGCAGTTCGCGCGGGAGAGTAGTCGGGGAGCTGTTTTTT.

This chain joins TRBV6-2 or TRBV6-3 and TRBJ1-5; 9 nucleotides match TRBD1. Per germline, CDR1 MNHEY and CDR2 SVGEGT. The CDR3 has 14 residues. V trimming: 6 bases; J trimming: 6 bases; junction bases outside the gene matches: 6. The CDR3 DNA is TGTGCCAGCAGCCCACGACAGGGGGGTCAGCCCCAGCATTTT. Amino acid sequence: CASSPRQGGQPQHF.

This chain uses TRBV13 with TRBJ1-1; D remains unclear. The germline V gene has CDR1 PRHDT and CDR2 FYEKMQ (reference sequence). V was clipped by 1 base and J by 2 bases, with 8 bases between them. There are 14 residues in the CDR3. CDR3: CASSLVGSNTEAFF. The CDR3 DNA sequence: TGTGCCAGCAGCTTAGTGGGGAGTAACACTGAAGCTTTCTTT.

This chain joins TRBV11-1 and TRBJ1-2, with a weak D call TRBD1 (6 bases). Germline V gene lookup returns CDR1 SGHAT and CDR2 FQDESV (reference sequence). V lost 5 bases, J lost 3 bases, and 16 bases lay in between. This CDR3 has 15 residues. CDR3 sequence reads: CASSPSGAHYYGYTF. The CDR3 DNA follows: TGTGCCAGCAGCCCTTCAGGGGCCCACTACTATGGCTACACCTTC.

The chain couples TRBV29-1 to TRBJ2-2; 10 bases map to TRBD1. The CDR3 is 14 residues long. The germline gives CDR1 SQVTM, CDR2 ANQGSEA. V was pared by 7 bases and J by 6 bases, with 8 bases of the junction left unmatched. CDR3 in amino acids: CSAAGQGSAGELFF. CDR3 nucleotide sequence: TGCAGCGCTGCGGGACAGGGGTCCGCCGGGGAGCTGTTTTTT.

This clone appeared a few times. The rearrangement uses TRBV19 and TRBJ1-2; D is perhaps TRBD1 (6 bases). Germline lookup yields CDR1 LNHDA and CDR2 SQIVND (reference sequence). CDR3 length: 13 amino acids. The V end was cut by 3 bases, the J end by 7 bases, with 12 bases between. The DNA of the CDR3 is TGTGCCAGTAGTATTGTGGGGGCAATTGGCTACACCTTC. It specifies CASSIVGAIGYTF.